Each of the 31 T cell receptor beta chains below was sequenced from the same sample in a study of Ad26.COV2.S vaccination and SARS-CoV-2 variants. Sequencing used immunoSEQ multiplex PCR; TCRdb keeps in-frame clones, though not all of them. The sample shows about 320,000 clones, roughly 84% of them seen only once. This sample's treatment: around 19 received Ad26.COV2.S at low or high dose, single or two shots; roughly five received placebo; per-sample allocation not given. The investigators took samples on day 63 after the first vaccine or placebo injection. The material was peripheral blood, obtained in a trial of Ad26.COV2.S vaccine versus placebo. The source is a person aged 18-65 years who received the Ad26.COV2.S COVID-19 vaccine or a placebo.

V gene TRBV4-3 combines with J gene TRBJ2-4; D not certain. Per germline, CDR1 LGHNA and CDR2 YSLEER. Trimming removed 0 bases from V and 9 bases from J, with 9 bases in between. The CDR3 runs 13 residues. The CDR3 nucleotides read TGCGCCAGCAGCCAAGATCCCGGTAGCATTCAGTACTTC. It codes for CASSQDPGSIQYF.

J is TRBJ2-5 and V is TRBV5-1; D uncertain. V lost 5 bases, J lost 4 bases, and 9 bases lay in between. CDR1 and CDR2 from the germline V gene are SGHRS and YFSETQ. This CDR3 contains 12 residues. Here the CDR3 reads CASRLLGETQYF. CDR3 DNA sequence: TGCGCCAGCAGGTTGTTAGGAGAGACCCAGTACTTC.

This chain links TRBV10-1 with TRBJ2-2; D remains ambiguous. The germline V gene encodes CDR1 WNHNN and CDR2 SYGVQD (reference sequence). Deletions cut 6 bases from V and 2 bases from J, with 10 bases between. CDR3 length: 14 residues. The CDR3 protein is CASRRTRNTGELFF. The DNA of the CDR3 is TGCGCCAGCAGGAGGACGCGAAACACCGGGGAGCTGTTTTTT.

This clone was found once. As DNA, the CDR3 is TGTGCCAGCAGCCCCCGTTTAGGCTACGGTGAGCAGTTCTTC. As protein: CASSPRLGYGEQFF. This chain connects TRBV9 to TRBJ2-1; D gene ambiguous. Trimming cost V 4 bases and J 9 bases, with 17 bases left between them. The CDR3 length is 14 residues. Per the germline V gene, CDR1 is SGDLS and CDR2 is YYNGEE.

V is TRBV20-1 and J is TRBJ1-2, with D maybe TRBD1 (5 bases). The CDR3 contains 16 residues. CDR1 and CDR2 from the germline V gene are DFQATT and SNEGSKA (reference sequence). The V end was cut by 3 bases, the J end by 0 bases, with 17 bases between. Here the CDR3 reads CSASPPGGGTNYGYTF. CDR3 nucleotides: TGCAGTGCTAGTCCCCCGGGTGGGGGTACTAACTATGGCTACACCTTC.

This chain links TRBV2 with TRBJ2-5, with 12 bases fitting TRBD2. The ends lost 11 bases at V and 5 bases at J; junction bases unmatched: 6. Germline V CDR1 and CDR2: SNHLY, FYNNEI. The CDR3 has 13 residues. CDR3 amino acids: CAGKGTSGETQYF. The CDR3 DNA follows: TGTGCCGGTAAAGGGACTAGCGGGGAGACCCAGTACTTC.

The chain carries TRBV12-5 and TRBJ2-1; 8 bases line up with TRBD1. Germline V gene lookup returns CDR1 LGHNT and CDR2 FRNRAP. The CDR3 loop spans 18 amino acids. Trimming cost V 6 bases and J 0 bases; bases outside gene matches: 13. The CDR3 bases are TGTGCTAGTGGAACGGGGACAGGCCGATCCCTCTCCTACAATGAGCAGTTCTTC. Protein: CASGTGTGRSLSYNEQFF. Based on the CDR3 plus reference TRBV12-5 and TRBJ2-1, the full variable domain is DARVTQTPRHKVTEMGQEVTMRCQPILGHNTVFWYRQTMMQGLELLAYFRNRAPLDDSGMPKDRFSAEMPDATLATLKIQPSEPRDSAVYFCASGTGTGRSLSYNEQFFGPGTRLTVL.

This clone has just a few counts. The chain carries TRBV29-1 and TRBJ1-2; D unclear. The CDR3 consists of 12 residues. Germline CDR1 reads SQVTM; CDR2 reads ANQGSEA. The V gene lost 3 bases and the J gene lost 8 bases, with 13 bases spanning the gap. The CDR3 region has the DNA TGCAGCGTTGACCTCAGCTCGCGAGGCTACACCTTC. Residues: CSVDLSSRGYTF.

The chain recombines TRBV9 with TRBJ1-2, with TRBD1 as a possible D gene (5 bases). V was trimmed by 0 bases and J by 11 bases, leaving 17 bases between them. The length of the CDR3 is 14 residues. The V gene's germline CDR1 is SGDLS and CDR2 YYNGEE. This CDR3 reads CASSVEHTQGRYTF. CDR3 bases: TGTGCCAGCAGCGTAGAACACACCCAGGGTAGATACACCTTC.

This chain uses TRBV7-9 with TRBJ2-3; possible D gene TRBD2, 5 bases. CDR1 SEHNR and CDR2 FQNEAQ come from the germline V gene (reference sequence). V gave up 4 bases and J gave up 4 bases, with 18 bases separating them. The CDR3 length is 16 residues. The CDR3 is CASSYPTTRAADTQYF. As DNA, the CDR3 is TGTGCCAGCAGCTACCCCACCACTAGAGCGGCAGATACGCAGTATTTT.

The chain links TRBV3-1 (or the pseudogene TRBV3-2) to TRBJ2-5; 10 bases map to TRBD1. CDR1 LGHDT and CDR2 YNNKEL come from the germline V gene (reference sequence). This CDR3 contains 14 residues. The V segment lost 4 bases and the J segment 5 bases; nucleotides outside the gene matches: 4. CDR3 nucleotide sequence: TGTGCCAGCAGCCCCCGACAGGGGGCCGAGACCCAGTACTTC. This codes for CASSPRQGAETQYF.

CDR3: CASSLALGGEWFNEQFF. The CDR3 DNA follows: TGTGCCAGCAGCTTAGCGCTGGGGGGGGAGTGGTTCAATGAGCAGTTCTTC. J is TRBJ2-1 and V is TRBV7-9; 7 positions match TRBD2. CDR3 size: 17 residues. V lost 0 bases, J lost 6 bases, and 11 bases stayed unmatched. Germline V gives CDR1 SEHNR, CDR2 FQNEAQ (reference sequence).

The V gene is TRBV30, the J gene TRBJ1-1; TRBD1 aligns across 7 bases. There are 14 residues in the CDR3. Germline values: CDR1 GTSNPN, CDR2 SVGIG (reference sequence). V dropped 4 bases and J dropped 6; count of bases not matched to a gene: 11. CDR3 coding DNA: TGTGCCTGGACTACTTACAGGGGTAACGCTGAAGCTTTCTTT. Its protein is CAWTTYRGNAEAFF.

The rearrangement joins TRBV19 to TRBJ2-3, with a tentative D call TRBD2 (6 bases). The CDR3 is 18 amino acids. V shed 1 base and J shed 2 bases, with 19 bases lying between them. Germline V gives CDR1 LNHDA, CDR2 SQIVND (reference sequence). CDR3 coding DNA: TGTGCCAGTAGTATAGGGGGGACTCTCTCTCGTTCCACAGATACGCAGTATTTT. Residues: CASSIGGTLSRSTDTQYF.

DNA of the CDR3: TGCGCCAGCAGTGAGATGGGGACGGGCAATCAGCCCCAGCATTTT. Translating gives CASSEMGTGNQPQHF. The gene calls are TRBV10-1 and TRBJ1-5; maybe TRBD1 (5 bases). The V end was cut by 2 bases, the J end by 2 bases, with 10 bases between. The CDR3 is made up of 15 amino acids. The germline V gene encodes CDR1 WNHNN and CDR2 SYGVQD (reference sequence).

The chain has TRBV7-2 and TRBJ2-7, with 11 positions matching TRBD1. Trimming at V came to 2 bases and at J to 7 bases, leaving 7 bases not matched to a gene. CDR1 is SGHTA, CDR2 FQGNSA, per germline. This CDR3 comprises 15 residues. The CDR3 spells CASSLRPDRGLEQYF. The CDR3 DNA follows: TGTGCCAGCAGCTTACGTCCGGACAGGGGGCTTGAGCAGTACTTC. The entire variable domain, with the rest obtained from reference TRBV7-2 and TRBJ2-7, is as follows: GAGVSQSPSNKVTEKGKDVELRCDPISGHTALYWYRQSLGQGLEFLIYFQGNSAPDKSGLPSDRFSAERTGGSVSTLTIQRTQQEDSAVYLCASSLRPDRGLEQYFGPGTRLTVT.

This chain joins TRBV5-4 and TRBJ1-2; possibly TRBD1 for D (5 bases). Trimming took 0 bases from V and 0 from J, leaving 6 bases between them. The CDR3 consists of 14 residues. CDR1 is SGHNT and CDR2 is YYREEE in the germline V gene (reference sequence). CDR3 amino acids: CASSLVGANYGYTF. CDR3 sequence (DNA): TGTGCCAGCAGCTTGGTAGGGGCTAACTATGGCTACACCTTC.

This clone was recorded only once. The gene calls are TRBV11-2 and TRBJ2-5, with TRBD2 matching 9 bases. The CDR3 spans 16 residues. The germline gives CDR1 SGHAT, CDR2 FQNNGV. The junction had 8 bases not matched to a gene; V was cut back by 5 bases and J by 1 base. CDR3 DNA sequence: TGTGCCAGCAGCCTATTTAGCGGGGGCCTCCAAGAGACCCAGTACTTC. Residues: CASSLFSGGLQETQYF.

The chain recombines TRBV4-2 with TRBJ1-4; 7 nucleotides agree with TRBD1. Losses at the gene ends were 2 bases for V and 14 bases for J; bases not matched to a gene: 11. Germline V gene sequence: CDR1 LGHNA, CDR2 YNFKEQ. This CDR3 spans 14 amino acids. The CDR3 loop reads CASSQLGQGERLFF. The CDR3, as DNA: TGTGCCAGCAGCCAATTAGGGCAGGGGGAAAGGCTGTTTTTT.

The V and J genes are TRBV3-1 (or the pseudogene TRBV3-2) and TRBJ2-5; TRBD1 is a possible D gene (6 bases). V was cut by 4 bases and J by 4 bases, with 19 bases left in between. The length of the CDR3 is 16 residues. Germline V CDR1 and CDR2: LGHDT, YNNKEL (reference sequence). In DNA form, the CDR3 reads TGTGCCAGCAGCCCCCGGACAGACGGAGGTCCAGAGACCCAGTACTTC. This gives the protein CASSPRTDGGPETQYF.

The chain carries TRBV7-2 and TRBJ2-1, with no clear D. The CDR3 is 15 residues long. The V gene's germline CDR1 is SGHTA and CDR2 FQGNSA. Trimming pared 1 base from V and 2 bases from J, leaving 9 bases between. CDR3 amino acids: CASSLVGTTYNEQFF. As DNA, the CDR3 is TGTGCCAGCAGCTTAGTCGGAACGACCTACAATGAGCAGTTCTTC.

The chain has TRBV2 and TRBJ1-2; D might be TRBD1 (5 bases). This CDR3 contains 16 residues. Germline-derived CDR1 and CDR2 are SNHLY and FYNNEI. Trimming left V 3 bases short and J 10 bases short, with 24 bases between. As DNA, the CDR3 is TGTGCCAGCAGTGATAGCTTGGCAGGGTATCGGCAGGTCTACACCTTC. It specifies CASSDSLAGYRQVYTF.

The chain recombines TRBV5-6 with TRBJ2-3; 7 bases agree with TRBD1. Germline lookup yields CDR1 SGHDT and CDR2 YYEEEE. CDR3 size: 16 residues. Trimming at V came to 1 base and at J to 4 bases, leaving 9 bases not matched to a gene. CDR3 nucleotide sequence: TGTGCCAGCAGCTTGTTTAGACAGGGCGGCGCAGATACGCAGTATTTT. It encodes CASSLFRQGGADTQYF.

The gene calls are TRBV5-1 and TRBJ2-1; no clear D. The V gene lost 5 bases and the J gene lost 5 bases, with 8 bases spanning the gap. CDR1 and CDR2 (germline): SGHRS, YFSETQ. The CDR3 contains 12 residues. Here the CDR3 reads CASSWTNNEQFF. The CDR3 region has the DNA TGCGCCAGCAGTTGGACCAACAATGAGCAGTTCTTC.

J is TRBJ1-3 and V is TRBV30; 7 bases line up with TRBD1. The V segment lost 3 bases and the J segment 4 bases; nucleotides outside the gene matches: 9. This CDR3 is 15 amino acids long. Looked up from germline, CDR1 is GTSNPN and CDR2 is SVGIG (reference sequence). The CDR3: CAWSQGGGPGNTIYF. The DNA for the CDR3 is TGTGCCTGGAGCCAAGGAGGGGGCCCGGGAAACACCATATATTTT.

This clone was observed once. The chain has TRBV2 and TRBJ1-5; D is unclear. The CDR3 has 14 residues. From germline, CDR1 is SNHLY and CDR2 FYNNEI. Trimming took 6 bases from V and 0 from J, leaving 9 bases between them. The CDR3 nucleotides are TGTGCCAGCAGACTGGGGTATAGCAATCAGCCCCAGCATTTT. Its protein product is CASRLGYSNQPQHF.

CDR3 nucleotides: TGCGCCAGCAGCTTGTCGGCCATGGGGCAGGGCTCTGGAAACACCATATATTTT. Translation gives CASSLSAMGQGSGNTIYF. The rearrangement links TRBV5-1 to TRBJ1-3; tentative D call: TRBD1 (5 bases). This CDR3 has 18 amino acids. The V end lost 1 base, the J end lost 0 bases, and 17 bases lay between the germline ends. Germline CDR1 SGHRS, CDR2 YFSETQ.

The V gene is TRBV6-1, the J gene TRBJ2-2; 7 bases are a match to TRBD2. V lost 3 bases, J lost 0 bases, and 4 bases stayed unmatched. The CDR3 covers 16 residues. Germline CDR1 reads MNHNS; CDR2 reads SASEGT. The CDR3 DNA is TGTGCCAGCAGTGACGGGGGGTGGGCGAACACCGGGGAGCTGTTTTTT. Amino acid sequence: CASSDGGWANTGELFF.

The chain uses TRBV5-1 and TRBJ1-6, with D possibly being TRBD1 (5 bases). The CDR3 has 14 amino acids. The germline V gene has CDR1 SGHRS and CDR2 YFSETQ. The germline V and J ends were trimmed by 2 bases and 7 bases, with 10 bases remaining between them. CDR3 nucleotide sequence: TGCGCCAGCAGCTTTCAGGGTGAAAATTCACCCCTCCACTTT. Its translation: CASSFQGENSPLHF.

This clone has just a few counts. This sequence joins TRBV19 and TRBJ1-2; a weak D match, TRBD1 (6 bases). The germline V gene encodes CDR1 LNHDA and CDR2 SQIVND (reference sequence). V dropped 6 bases and J dropped 8 bases, with 16 bases sitting between them. The CDR3 extends over 13 amino acids. Here the CDR3 DNA reads TGTGCCAGTAGACGAGGAGCAGGGGAAGGCTACACCTTC. Residues: CASRRGAGEGYTF.

The V and J genes are TRBV7-2 and TRBJ2-4, with 8 nucleotides matching TRBD1. V shed 5 bases and J 6 bases; nucleotides not matched to a gene: 6. Germline CDR1 and CDR2: SGHTA and FQGNSA. The CDR3 is made up of 14 amino acids. The chain's CDR3 is CASSARQGSNIQYF. As DNA, the CDR3 is TGTGCCAGCAGCGCTCGACAGGGGTCAAACATTCAGTACTTC.